Shown below are 13 T cell receptor beta chains from a single sample sequenced in a study of beta chain features in type 1 diabetes (dated by TCRdb to 2016 to 2019). The paper's findings and limits, for the study overall: In all four CD4+ subsets, TCRB CDR3 length was moderately but significantly shorter in type 1 diabetes patients.

Their cognate antigens are unknown. Library preparation was by the immunoSEQ multiplex PCR assay. All of the isolated RNA was reverse transcribed with the High Capacity cDNA Reverse Transcription Kit, so expressed TCRB transcripts were sequenced. This immuneACCESS table, as held by TCRdb, lists in-frame sequences with V and J called but not all clones. Of the missing ones, under half trace to an unresolved V gene in checked studies; the others have no known cause. For this sample there are around 650,000 clones; roughly 12% appear just once. Around 0.12% of the sample goes to the ten largest clones. The sequencing input was naive CD4+ T cells from blood. The cell subset or site label, read with the paper, signifies: true naive CD4+ T cells. The receptors stem from a man aged 30-40 years with type 1 diabetes.

This clone was observed a handful of times. The chain recombines TRBV5-1 with TRBJ2-3; TRBD1 aligns across 7 bases. The V segment lost 2 bases and the J segment 2 bases; nucleotides outside the gene matches: 2. The germline gives CDR1 SGHRS, CDR2 YFSETQ. CDR3 length: 14 amino acids. CDR3 nucleotides: TGCGCCAGCAGCTTCGGACAGGTCACAGATACGCAGTATTTT. Amino acids: CASSFGQVTDTQYF.

V and J are TRBV30 and TRBJ2-3; no clear D. In germline, CDR1 is GTSNPN, CDR2 SVGIG (reference sequence). The CDR3 spans 12 residues. Trimming shortened V by 0 bases and J by 5 bases, and 6 bases separated the two germline ends. The CDR3 sequence is CAWSVTGDTQYF. Here the CDR3 DNA reads TGTGCCTGGAGTGTAACGGGAGATACGCAGTATTTT.

The gene calls are TRBV19 and TRBJ1-2; 9 positions match TRBD1. This CDR3 contains 13 residues. V lost 6 bases and J lost 4; bases outside the gene matches: 3. The V gene's germline CDR1 is LNHDA and CDR2 SQIVND (reference sequence). The CDR3, as DNA: TGTGCCAGTAGACCGGACAGGGGCTATGGCTACACCTTC. Protein: CASRPDRGYGYTF.

The V and J genes are TRBV7-2 and TRBJ2-7; maybe TRBD2 (6 bases). This CDR3 spans 14 amino acids. Germline V gene data show CDR1 as SGHTA and CDR2 as FQGNSA. V lost 5 bases, J lost 5 bases, and 16 bases lay in between. CDR3 sequence reads: CASSRVGGINEQYF. The CDR3 region has the DNA TGTGCCAGCAGCCGAGTTGGGGGGATTAACGAGCAGTACTTC.

The chain couples TRBV6-5 to TRBJ1-2; possibly TRBD1 for D (6 bases). The CDR3 extends over 13 amino acids. Trimming took off 5 bases at V and 13 bases at J, with 20 bases between the two ends. Germline CDR1 and CDR2: MNHEY and SVGAGI. CDR3 nucleotides: TGTGCCAGCAGTCAACCTGCACAGGGTCTAAGCACCTTC. It is translated as CASSQPAQGLSTF.

This chain joins TRBV29-1 and TRBJ2-7; D perhaps matches TRBD1 (6 bases). Germline V gives CDR1 SQVTM, CDR2 ANQGSEA. The CDR3 totals 14 residues. Trimming shortened V by 3 bases and J by 2 bases, and 14 bases separated the two germline ends. The CDR3, as DNA: TGCAGCGTTGAGGGGGCAGGGGTAACCTACGAGCAGTACTTC. Protein product: CSVEGAGVTYEQYF.

The chain uses TRBV28 and TRBJ2-3; tentatively, D is TRBD1 (6 bases). The CDR3 totals 15 residues. V lost 6 bases, J lost 2 bases, and 15 bases lay in between. Germline values: CDR1 MDHEN, CDR2 SYDVKM. CDR3: CASSSGTPLTDTQYF. The CDR3, as DNA: TGTGCCAGCAGCTCCGGGACACCTCTCACAGATACGCAGTATTTT.

This chain uses TRBV18 with TRBJ1-6, with TRBD1 identical over 8 bases. Trimming took 2 bases from V and 7 from J; bases not matched to a gene: 4. The germline CDR1 and CDR2 sequences are KGHSH and LQKENI. The CDR3 extends over 15 amino acids. For the CDR3, the DNA is TGTGCCAGCTCACCAGACAGGGGTCGAAATTCACCCCTCCACTTT. As protein: CASSPDRGRNSPLHF.

The chain uses TRBV11-2 and TRBJ1-5; D is unclear. CDR3 length equals 15 residues. Trimming took off 8 bases at V and 4 bases at J, with 18 bases between the two ends. The germline CDR1 and CDR2 sequences are SGHAT and FQNNGV. This CDR3 is CASRPCGAINQPQHF. CDR3 nucleotide sequence: TGTGCCAGCCGCCCGTGCGGAGCAATTAATCAGCCCCAGCATTTT.

This sequence joins TRBV25-1 and TRBJ2-3; TRBD1 aligns across 8 bases. Trimming removed 4 bases from V and 4 bases from J; junction bases left unmatched: 4. The CDR3 is 14 amino acids. Germline V CDR1 and CDR2: MGHDK, SYGVNS. CDR3 in amino acids: CASSGTGGPDTQYF. DNA for the CDR3: TGTGCCAGCAGTGGAACAGGGGGACCAGATACGCAGTATTTT.

This clone was counted a few times. The rearrangement joins TRBV7-2 to TRBJ2-5, with D perhaps TRBD2 (5 bases). Germline CDR1 is SGHTA and CDR2 is FQGNSA. V gave up 4 bases and J gave up 2 bases, with 17 bases separating them. CDR3 length: 16 residues. DNA for the CDR3: TGTGCCAGCAGCTCCCGTCCTAGCCCTCCTCAAGAGACCCAGTACTTC. Translation: CASSSRPSPPQETQYF.

A few counts support this clone. The chain uses TRBV7-6 and TRBJ2-3; TRBD1 might be the D (5 bases). This CDR3 region has 11 residues. The ends were cut back, 5 bases at V and 8 bases at J, with 8 bases in the middle. CDR1 and CDR2 (germline): SGHVS, FNYEAQ. CDR3 coding DNA: TGTGCCAGCAGCCCTGGGGCTACGCAGTATTTT. Translating gives CASSPGATQYF.

This clone was observed a handful of times. The chain combines TRBV7-2 with TRBJ2-7; D unclear. CDR3 length equals 13 residues. Trimming took 5 bases from V and 2 from J, leaving 10 bases between them. Germline V gene lookup returns CDR1 SGHTA and CDR2 FQGNSA. The DNA of the CDR3 is TGTGCCAGCAGCCGTGTGGGGACCTACGAGCAGTACTTC. Amino acid sequence: CASSRVGTYEQYF.